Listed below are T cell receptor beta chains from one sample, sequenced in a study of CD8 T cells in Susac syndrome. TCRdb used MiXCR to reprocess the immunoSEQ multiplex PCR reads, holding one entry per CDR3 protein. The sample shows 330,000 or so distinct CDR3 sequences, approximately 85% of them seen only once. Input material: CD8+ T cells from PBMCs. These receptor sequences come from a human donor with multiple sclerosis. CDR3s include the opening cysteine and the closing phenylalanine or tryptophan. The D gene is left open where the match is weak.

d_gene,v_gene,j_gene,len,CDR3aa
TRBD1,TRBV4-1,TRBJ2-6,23,CASSQGVGTGPLVVFSGANVLTF
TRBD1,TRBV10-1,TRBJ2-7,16,CASSAGTGLGSYEQYF
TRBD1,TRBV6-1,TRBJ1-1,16,CASRGFGQGGSTEAFF
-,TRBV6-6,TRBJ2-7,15,CASSYPLTGTYEQYF
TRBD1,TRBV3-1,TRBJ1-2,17,CASSPTGGTGGNYGYTF
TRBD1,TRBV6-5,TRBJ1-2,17,CASSYSLWGTGSDGYTF
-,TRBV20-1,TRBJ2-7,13,CSANPERTYEQYF
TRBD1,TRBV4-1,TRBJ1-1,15,CASSQEGQGGTEAFF
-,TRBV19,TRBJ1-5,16,CASSILGDISNQPQHF
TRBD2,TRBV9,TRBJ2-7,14,CASSLSGRADEQYF
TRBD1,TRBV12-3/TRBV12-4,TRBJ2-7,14,CASSFGTGAYEQYF
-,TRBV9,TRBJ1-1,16,CASSVDGGFLNTEAFF
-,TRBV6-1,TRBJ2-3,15,CASSDRTLNTDTQYF
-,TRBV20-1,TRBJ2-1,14,CSARGGVSDYEQFF
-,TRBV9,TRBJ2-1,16,CASSVDGGGSYNEQFF
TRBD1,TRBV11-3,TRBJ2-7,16,CASSLRGAGGPYEQYF
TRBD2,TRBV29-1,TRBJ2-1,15,CSVLGTSGNGNEQFF
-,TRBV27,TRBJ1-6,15,CASRLSGGVRSPLHF
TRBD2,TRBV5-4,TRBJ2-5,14,CASSLVAGEETQYF
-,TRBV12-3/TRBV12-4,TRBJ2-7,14,CASSPGPVSYEQYF
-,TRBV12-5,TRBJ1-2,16,CASGLPEDTTNYGYTF
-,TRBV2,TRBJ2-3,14,CASSDAQGTDTQYF
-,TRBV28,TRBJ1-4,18,CASSGLEGRWTSNEKLFF
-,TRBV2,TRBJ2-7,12,CAYRASSYEQYF
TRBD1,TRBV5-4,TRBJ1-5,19,CASSDGTGGLVGSNQPQHF